Listed below are T cell receptor beta chains from one sample, sequenced in a study of blood T cell repertoires in COVID-19. The method was immunoSEQ multiplex PCR; TCRdb's version includes in-frame clones alone and lacks a portion of them. The sample lists 140,000 to 150,000 clones; approximately 88% were seen once. Sequenced material: peripheral blood. These receptors all stem from a man between 60 and 70 years old with active or convalescent COVID-19. Both conserved end residues are part of each CDR3. The D gene is left open where the match is weak. Size is stated for part of the rows, as once, few or many counts, or as a class when the clone is expanded.

v_call	j_call	d_call	clone_size	cdr3_nt	cdr3_aa
TRBV7-9	TRBJ2-5	TRBD1	.	TGTGCCAGCAGGGGACAGGGGGATCAGGAGACCCAGTACTTC	CASRGQGDQETQYF
TRBV2	TRBJ1-4	.	.	TGTGCCAGCAGGGTCACGGAGGGTCCTAATGAAAAACTGTTTTTT	CASRVTEGPNEKLFF
TRBV7-9	TRBJ2-1	TRBD2	few	TGTGCCAGCAGCACGGGACTAGCGGGAAGGGCCTACAATGAGCAGTTCTTC	CASSTGLAGRAYNEQFF
TRBV13	TRBJ1-1	.	few	TGTGCCAGCAGCTTAGGCCTCAACACTGAAGCTTTCTTT	CASSLGLNTEAFF
TRBV6-2/TRBV6-3	TRBJ2-7	.	.	TGTGCCAGCAGTTACATCGGGTCTGCCTGGCGGCAGTACTTC	CASSYIGSAWRQYF
TRBV14	TRBJ2-3	TRBD2	.	TGTGCCAGCAGCCAAGAAACTAGCGGGGTCTATACGCAGTATTTT	CASSQETSGVYTQYF
TRBV5-1	TRBJ2-5	TRBD2	.	TGCGCCAGCAGCGGGGGGGTCAGGGTAGTGGAGACCCAGTACTTC	CASSGGVRVVETQYF
TRBV29-1	TRBJ2-1	TRBD1	.	TGCAGCGCCGCTGAGAGGACAGGGCAAACTGAGCAGTTCTTC	CSAAERTGQTEQFF
TRBV5-1	TRBJ2-6	.	once	TGCGCCAGCAGCTTAACGGCCGGGATTCCCTTTAGCTCTGGGGCCAACGTCCTGACTTTC	CASSLTAGIPFSSGANVLTF
TRBV11-1	TRBJ1-1	.	.	TGTGCCAGCAGCTTAGCCCGGGGAGGTCAAATGAACACTGAAGCTTTCTTT	CASSLARGGQMNTEAFF
TRBV5-4	TRBJ2-6	.	.	TGTGCCAGCAGTATACAGAGCTCTGGGGCCAACGTCCTGACTTTC	CASSIQSSGANVLTF
TRBV5-5	TRBJ2-5	TRBD2	.	TGTGCCAGCAGCTTGAAAATAACCGGGACTAGCGGGGGGCCCCAGTACTTC	CASSLKITGTSGGPQYF
TRBV28	TRBJ1-1	.	.	TGTGCCAGCAGAACCAGACAGGAGAACACTGAAGCTTTCTTT	CASRTRQENTEAFF
TRBV19	TRBJ2-5	.	.	TGTGCCAGTAGTAAGACGACAGAAAGGGAGACCCAGTACTTC	CASSKTTERETQYF
TRBV3-1/TRBV3-2	TRBJ2-3	.	.	TGTGCCAGCAGCCAGCGGTCTAGCACAGATACGCAGTATTTT	CASSQRSSTDTQYF
TRBV29-1	TRBJ2-2	.	.	TGCAGCGTTCTTATCCCCCGACAGCCCGGGGAGCTGTTTTTT	CSVLIPRQPGELFF
TRBV7-8	TRBJ2-1	.	.	TGTGCCAGCAGCTTAGAACTAGCCTACGAGCAGTTCTTC	CASSLELAYEQFF
TRBV7-2	TRBJ2-4	TRBD2	.	TGTGCCAGCAGCTTAGCCCTAGCGGGAACTAAAAACATTCAGTACTTC	CASSLALAGTKNIQYF
TRBV21-1	TRBJ2-7	.	.	TGTGCCAGCAGCAAGACGACTAGCGGGATTATAATGGAAAGGCAGTACTTC	CASSKTTSGIIMERQYF
TRBV11-2	TRBJ1-4	.	once	TGTGCCAGCAGCTTGGGGGGAACTAATGAAAAACTGTTTTTT	CASSLGGTNEKLFF
TRBV6-2/TRBV6-3	TRBJ2-1	.	.	TGTGCCAGCAGTTACTCGAGGAGCAATGAGCAGTTCTTC	CASSYSRSNEQFF
TRBV5-6	TRBJ1-5	.	.	TGTGCCAGCACGCGGGGGGGCAGTAAGCCCCAGCATTTT	CASTRGGSKPQHF
TRBV7-2	TRBJ1-5	.	.	TGTGCCAGCAGCTTAACAGGGATAGAGCCCCAGCATTTT	CASSLTGIEPQHF
TRBV6-2/TRBV6-3	TRBJ1-5	.	.	TGTGCCAGCACCCCAAAGGGAGGGCTAGGTCGGCCCCAGCATTTT	CASTPKGGLGRPQHF
TRBV27	TRBJ1-4	TRBD1	.	TGTGCCAGCAGTTTCTCGACAGGGTTTGAAAAACTGTTTTTT	CASSFSTGFEKLFF
TRBV27	TRBJ2-5	TRBD2	.	TGTGCCAGCAGCCCCGGGTTCGGGAGGCCCCAAGAGACCCAGTACTTC	CASSPGFGRPQETQYF
TRBV5-8	TRBJ1-1	.	once	TGTGCCAGCAGCGCGGAGGGGGGGCACACTGAAGCTTTCTTT	CASSAEGGHTEAFF
TRBV18	TRBJ1-1	.	.	TGTGCCAGCTCACCCCGCGGACATTACAACACTGAAGCTTTCTTT	CASSPRGHYNTEAFF
TRBV27	TRBJ1-4	.	.	TGTGCCAGCAGCAGTAAGGGAGGTGAAAAACTGTTTTTT	CASSSKGGEKLFF
TRBV19	TRBJ2-7	.	.	TGTGCCAGTAGTATGGTTTCGCGGGGCTCCGAGCAGTACTTC	CASSMVSRGSEQYF
TRBV24-1	TRBJ2-7	TRBD2	.	TGTGCCACCAGTGATAGCCTAGCGGGAGGGCCAGGGTACGAGCAGTACTTC	CATSDSLAGGPGYEQYF
TRBV3-1/TRBV3-2	TRBJ1-1	.	.	TGTGCCAGCAGCCAGGCACCTAGGGGGAAGGGCGACACTGAAGCTTTCTTT	CASSQAPRGKGDTEAFF
TRBV2	TRBJ2-7	TRBD2	.	TGTGCCAGCAGTGAAGACGTCGGGAGGTTCTACGAGCAGTACTTC	CASSEDVGRFYEQYF
TRBV6-5	TRBJ2-5	TRBD2	.	TGTGCCAGCAGGAAAACGGGAGGACCAGAGACCCAGTACTTC	CASRKTGGPETQYF
TRBV19	TRBJ2-3	.	.	TGTGCCAGCACCCAGCGGTCCAAATCAGATACGCAGTATTTT	CASTQRSKSDTQYF
TRBV27	TRBJ2-4	TRBD1	.	TGTGCCAGCAGTTTAAAGGGACAGGGGATTGGAAACATTCAGTACTTC	CASSLKGQGIGNIQYF
TRBV18	TRBJ2-5	TRBD1	.	TGTGCCAGCTCACCCCAACGTGACAGGGTTCACCAAGAGACCCAGTACTTC	CASSPQRDRVHQETQYF
TRBV9	TRBJ2-2	TRBD2	.	TGTGCCAGCAGCGTAGGTCCTAGCGGGAAGACCGGGGAGCTGTTTTTT	CASSVGPSGKTGELFF
TRBV4-2	TRBJ1-1	.	.	TGTGCCAGCAGCCAAACTAGGGATATGAACACTGAAGCTTTCTTT	CASSQTRDMNTEAFF
TRBV24-1	TRBJ2-3	TRBD1	.	TGTGCCACCAGTGATCTACAGGGGGCCACAGATACGCAGTATTTT	CATSDLQGATDTQYF
TRBV3-1/TRBV3-2	TRBJ2-7	TRBD1	.	TGTGCCAGCAGCCGCTGGACAGGGGGCGCGGGAGAGCAGTACTTC	CASSRWTGGAGEQYF